This T cell receptor beta chain is from a study of T-cell reconstitution after alpha-beta-depleted transplantation in children. Unique molecular identifiers featured in how the TCRbeta library was prepared. TCRdb re-analysed the PCR reads in MiXCR, keeping a single row per CDR3 protein. This table holds some 150,000 distinct CDR3 sequences, more than 8% found once. This clonotype was counted ten times or more. CDR1 is LGHNA, CDR2 YNFKEQ, per germline. V was shortened by 0 bases and J by 4 bases, with 13 bases between the two germline ends. The CDR3 runs to 15 residues. This TCR was recovered from a female patient aged 2-15 years who had a stem cell transplant for congenital amegakaryocytic thrombocytopenia, so the T cells may come from the graft donor. This chain links TRBV4-2 with TRBJ2-7; D not resolved. Sequenced here: PBMCs, mostly from graft donor cells, sampled 180 days after TCRalphabeta/CD19-depleted stem cell transplant. The CDR3 nucleotides read TGTGCCAGCAGCCAAGATCAGGCGCGTGGGTACGAGCAGTACTTC. It yields the protein CASSQDQARGYEQYF.